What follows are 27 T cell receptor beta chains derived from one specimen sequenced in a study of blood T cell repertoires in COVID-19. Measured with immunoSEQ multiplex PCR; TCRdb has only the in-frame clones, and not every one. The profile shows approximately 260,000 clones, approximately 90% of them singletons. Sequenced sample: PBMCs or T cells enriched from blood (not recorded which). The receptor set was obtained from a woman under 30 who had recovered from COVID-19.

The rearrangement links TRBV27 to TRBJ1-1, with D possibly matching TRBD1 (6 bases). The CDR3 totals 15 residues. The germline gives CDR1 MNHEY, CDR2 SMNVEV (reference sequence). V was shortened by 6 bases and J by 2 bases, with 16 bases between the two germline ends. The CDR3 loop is CASRLVQQGNTEAFF. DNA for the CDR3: TGTGCCAGCAGGCTTGTTCAACAGGGAAACACTGAAGCTTTCTTT.

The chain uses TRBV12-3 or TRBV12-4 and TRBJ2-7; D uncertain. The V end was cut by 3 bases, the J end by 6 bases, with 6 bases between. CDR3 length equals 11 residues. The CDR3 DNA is TGTGCCAGCAGTTTTTTAGTCGAGCAGTACTTC. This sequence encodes CASSFLVEQYF.

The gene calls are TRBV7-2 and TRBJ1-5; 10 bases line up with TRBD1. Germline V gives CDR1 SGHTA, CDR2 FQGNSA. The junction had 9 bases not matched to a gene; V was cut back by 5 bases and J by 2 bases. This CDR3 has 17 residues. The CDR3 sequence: CASSAGQGSYGNQPQHF. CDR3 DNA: TGTGCCAGCAGCGCGGGACAGGGGAGTTATGGCAATCAGCCCCAGCATTTT.

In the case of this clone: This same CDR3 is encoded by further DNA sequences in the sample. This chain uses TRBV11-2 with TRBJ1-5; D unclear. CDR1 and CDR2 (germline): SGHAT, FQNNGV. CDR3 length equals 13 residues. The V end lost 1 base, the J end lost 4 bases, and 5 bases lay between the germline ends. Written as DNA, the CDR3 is TGTGCCAGCAGCTTAGGGCAAAATCAGCCCCAGCATTTT. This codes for CASSLGQNQPQHF.

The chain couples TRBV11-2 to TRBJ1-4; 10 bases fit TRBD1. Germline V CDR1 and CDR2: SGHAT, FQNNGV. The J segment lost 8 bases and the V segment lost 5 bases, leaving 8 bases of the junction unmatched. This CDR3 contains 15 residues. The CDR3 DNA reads TGTGCCAGCAGCGACAGGGACAGGGGCGGAGAAAAACTGTTTTTT. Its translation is CASSDRDRGGEKLFF.

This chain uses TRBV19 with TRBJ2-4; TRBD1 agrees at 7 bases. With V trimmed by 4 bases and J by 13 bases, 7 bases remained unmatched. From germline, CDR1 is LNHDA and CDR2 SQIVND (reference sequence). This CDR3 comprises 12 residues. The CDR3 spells CASSTPGQKQYF. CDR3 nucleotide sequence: TGTGCCAGTAGTACTCCGGGACAGAAACAGTACTTC.

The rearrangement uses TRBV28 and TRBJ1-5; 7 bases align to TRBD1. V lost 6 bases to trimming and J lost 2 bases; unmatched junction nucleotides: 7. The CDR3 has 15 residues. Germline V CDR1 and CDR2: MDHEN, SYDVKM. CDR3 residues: CASRPDRVRNQPQHF. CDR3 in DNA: TGTGCCAGCAGACCCGACAGGGTTCGCAATCAGCCCCAGCATTTT.

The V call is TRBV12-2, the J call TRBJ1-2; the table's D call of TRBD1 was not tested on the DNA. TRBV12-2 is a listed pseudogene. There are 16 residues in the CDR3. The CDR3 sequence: CASRWNRAFINYGYTF. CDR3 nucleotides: TGTGCAAGTCGCTGGAACAGGGCTTTCATTAACTATGGCTACACCTTC.

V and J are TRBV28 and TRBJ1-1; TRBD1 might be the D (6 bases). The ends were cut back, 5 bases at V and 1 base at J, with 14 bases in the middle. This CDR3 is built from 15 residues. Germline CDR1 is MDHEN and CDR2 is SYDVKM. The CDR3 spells CASSPPGQSNTEAFF. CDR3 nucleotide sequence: TGTGCCAGCAGTCCACCGGGACAATCGAACACTGAAGCTTTCTTT.

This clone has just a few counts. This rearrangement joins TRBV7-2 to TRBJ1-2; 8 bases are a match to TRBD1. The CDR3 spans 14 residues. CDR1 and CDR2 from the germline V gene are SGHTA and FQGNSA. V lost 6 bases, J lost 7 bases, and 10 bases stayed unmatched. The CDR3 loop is CASSPGGVARGYTF. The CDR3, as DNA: TGTGCCAGCAGTCCAGGGGGCGTGGCACGTGGCTACACCTTC. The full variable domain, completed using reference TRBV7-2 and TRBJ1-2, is GAGVSQSPSNKVTEKGKDVELRCDPISGHTALYWYRQSLGQGLEFLIYFQGNSAPDKSGLPSDRFSAERTGGSVSTLTIQRTQQEDSAVYLCASSPGGVARGYTFGSGTRLTVV.

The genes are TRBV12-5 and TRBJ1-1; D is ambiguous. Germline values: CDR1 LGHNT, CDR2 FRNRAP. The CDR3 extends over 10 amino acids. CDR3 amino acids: CASRGTEAFF. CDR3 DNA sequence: TGTGCCTCCCGAGGTACTGAAGCTTTCTTT.

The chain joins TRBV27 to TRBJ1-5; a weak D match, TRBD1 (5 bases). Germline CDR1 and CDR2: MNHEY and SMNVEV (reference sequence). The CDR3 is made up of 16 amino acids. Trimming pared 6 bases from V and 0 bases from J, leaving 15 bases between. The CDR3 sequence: CASRAGTRGSNQPQHF. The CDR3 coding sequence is TGTGCCAGCAGAGCCGGGACTCGGGGTAGCAATCAGCCCCAGCATTTT.

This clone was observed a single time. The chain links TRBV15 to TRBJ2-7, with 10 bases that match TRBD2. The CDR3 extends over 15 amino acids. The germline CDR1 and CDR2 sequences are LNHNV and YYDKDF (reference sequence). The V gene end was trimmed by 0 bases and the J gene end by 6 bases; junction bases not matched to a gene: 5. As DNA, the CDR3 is TGTGCCACCAGCAGAGATCTAGCGGGAGTTGGCGAGCAGTACTTC. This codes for CATSRDLAGVGEQYF.

The CDR3 DNA reads TGTGCCAGCACCATCGGGTCTACGAACACTGAAGCTTTCTTT. This codes for CASTIGSTNTEAFF. The chain links TRBV2 to TRBJ1-1; D is ambiguous. Germline lookup yields CDR1 SNHLY and CDR2 FYNNEI. Trimming stripped 7 bases from V and 1 base from J, with 13 bases between. The CDR3 sequence is 14 residues long.

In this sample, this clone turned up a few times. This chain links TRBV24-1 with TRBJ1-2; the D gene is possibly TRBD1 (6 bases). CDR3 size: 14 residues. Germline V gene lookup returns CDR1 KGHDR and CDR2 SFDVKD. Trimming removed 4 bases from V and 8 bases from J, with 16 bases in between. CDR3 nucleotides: TGTGCCACCAGTGACCCGGGAGGGGGTAACGGCTACACCTTC. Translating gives CATSDPGGGNGYTF.

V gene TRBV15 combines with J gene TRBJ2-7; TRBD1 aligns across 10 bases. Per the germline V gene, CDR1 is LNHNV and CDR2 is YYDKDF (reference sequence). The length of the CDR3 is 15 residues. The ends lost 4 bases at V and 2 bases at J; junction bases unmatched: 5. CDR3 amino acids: CATSTTGQGAYEQYF. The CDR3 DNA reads TGTGCCACCAGCACCACTGGACAGGGGGCCTACGAGCAGTACTTC. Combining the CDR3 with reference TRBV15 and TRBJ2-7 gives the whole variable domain DAMVIQNPRYQVTQFGKPVTLSCSQTLNHNVMYWYQQKSSQAPKLLFHYYDKDFNNEADTPDNFQSRRPNTSFCFLDIRSPGLGDTAMYLCATSTTGQGAYEQYFGPGTRLTVT.

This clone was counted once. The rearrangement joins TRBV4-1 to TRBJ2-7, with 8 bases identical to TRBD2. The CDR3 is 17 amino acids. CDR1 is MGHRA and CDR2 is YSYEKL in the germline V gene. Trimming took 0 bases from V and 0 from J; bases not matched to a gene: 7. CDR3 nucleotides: TGCGCCAGCAGCCAAGATTCTAGCGGGCAATACTCCTACGAGCAGTACTTC. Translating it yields CASSQDSSGQYSYEQYF.

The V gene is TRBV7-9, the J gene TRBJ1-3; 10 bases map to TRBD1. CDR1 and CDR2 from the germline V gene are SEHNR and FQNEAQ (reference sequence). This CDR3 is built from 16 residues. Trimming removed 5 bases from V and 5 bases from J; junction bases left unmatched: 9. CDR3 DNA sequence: TGTGCCAGCAGCGAATGGACAGGGGGTAGTAGAAACACCATATATTTT. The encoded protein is CASSEWTGGSRNTIYF.

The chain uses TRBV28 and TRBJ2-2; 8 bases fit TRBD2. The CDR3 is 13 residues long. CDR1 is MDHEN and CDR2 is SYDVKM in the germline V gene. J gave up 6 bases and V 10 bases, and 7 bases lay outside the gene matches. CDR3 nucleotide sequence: TGTGCCACGGGAGGGGGGATAGCCGGGGAGCTGTTTTTT. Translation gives CATGGGIAGELFF.

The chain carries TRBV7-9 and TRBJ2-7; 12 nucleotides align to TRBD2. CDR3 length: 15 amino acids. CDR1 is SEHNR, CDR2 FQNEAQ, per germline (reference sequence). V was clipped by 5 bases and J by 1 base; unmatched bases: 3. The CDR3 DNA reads TGTGCCAGCAGCCGACTAGCGGGGGTATCCTACGAGCAGTACTTC. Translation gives CASSRLAGVSYEQYF.

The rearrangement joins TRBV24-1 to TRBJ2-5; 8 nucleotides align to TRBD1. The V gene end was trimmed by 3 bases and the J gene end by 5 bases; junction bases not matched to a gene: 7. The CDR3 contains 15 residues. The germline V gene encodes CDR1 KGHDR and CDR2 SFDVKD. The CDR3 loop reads CATSDRLTGEETQYF. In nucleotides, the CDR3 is TGTGCCACCAGTGATCGGTTGACAGGGGAGGAGACCCAGTACTTC.

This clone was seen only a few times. DNA of the CDR3: TGTGCCAGCAGCTACGGTCTCTACGGCGGGGAGCTGTTTTTT. It encodes CASSYGLYGGELFF. The chain uses TRBV7-9 and TRBJ2-2; D call uncertain. V lost 4 bases to trimming and J lost 7 bases, with 13 bases between them. The CDR3 contains 14 residues. Germline V gives CDR1 SEHNR, CDR2 FQNEAQ (reference sequence).

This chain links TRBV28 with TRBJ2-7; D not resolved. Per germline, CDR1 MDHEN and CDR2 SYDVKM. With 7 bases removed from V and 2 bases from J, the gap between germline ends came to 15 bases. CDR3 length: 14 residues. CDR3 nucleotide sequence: TGTGCCAGCACCTTCGACGGAGTCACCTACGAGCAGTACTTC. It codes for CASTFDGVTYEQYF.

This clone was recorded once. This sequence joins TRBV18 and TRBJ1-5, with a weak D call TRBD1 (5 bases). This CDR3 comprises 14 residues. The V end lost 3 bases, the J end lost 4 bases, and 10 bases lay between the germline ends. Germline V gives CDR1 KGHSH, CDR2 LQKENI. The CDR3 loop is CASSPVGGNQPQHF. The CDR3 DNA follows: TGTGCCAGCTCACCGGTGGGGGGGAATCAGCCCCAGCATTTT.

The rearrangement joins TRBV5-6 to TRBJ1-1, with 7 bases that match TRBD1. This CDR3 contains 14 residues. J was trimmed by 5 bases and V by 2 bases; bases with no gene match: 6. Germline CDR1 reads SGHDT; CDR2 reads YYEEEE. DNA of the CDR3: TGTGCCAGCAGCTTCGGAGGGGGCGGAACTGAAGCTTTCTTT. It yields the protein CASSFGGGGTEAFF. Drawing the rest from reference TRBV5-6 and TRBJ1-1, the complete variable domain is DAGVTQSPTHLIKTRGQQVTLRCSPKSGHDTVSWYQQALGQGPQFIFQYYEEEERQRGNFPDRFSGHQFPNYSSELNVNALLLGDSALYLCASSFGGGGTEAFFGQGTRLTVV.

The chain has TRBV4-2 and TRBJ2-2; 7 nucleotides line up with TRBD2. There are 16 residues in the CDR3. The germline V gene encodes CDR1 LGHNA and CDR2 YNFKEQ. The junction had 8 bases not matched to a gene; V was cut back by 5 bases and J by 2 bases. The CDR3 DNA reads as TGTGCCAGCAGCTATCTAGCGGATTTAAACACCGGGGAGCTGTTTTTT. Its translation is CASSYLADLNTGELFF.

CDR3 region: CASSYRDANYGYTF. The CDR3 region has the DNA TGTGCCAGCAGTTACAGGGACGCTAACTATGGCTACACCTTC. The rearrangement uses TRBV11-3 and TRBJ1-2; a weak D match, TRBD1 (6 bases). This CDR3 contains 14 residues. Germline lookup yields CDR1 SGHNT and CDR2 YENEEA. Between the trimmed V and J ends, which lost 6 bases and 0 bases, there was a span of 11 bases. Using reference TRBV11-3 and TRBJ1-2 for the parts outside the CDR3, the full variable domain is EAGVVQSPRYKIIEKKQPVAFWCNPISGHNTLYWYLQNLGQGPELLIRYENEEAVDDSQLPKDRFSAERLKGVDSTLKIQPAELGDSAVYLCASSYRDANYGYTFGSGTRLTVV.